The T cell receptor (beta chain) under discussion was sequenced for a study of T cells in localized non-small cell lung cancer. This clone appeared once. V shed 0 bases and J shed 0 bases, with 12 bases lying between them. This CDR3 region has 16 residues. The germline gives CDR1 SQVTM, CDR2 ANQGSEA. TCRdb's copy holds only in-frame clones and misses some; the assay was immunoSEQ multiplex PCR. In the table there are around 5,000 clones, 25% to 40% of which are singletons. Here the sequenced sample was lung tumor tissue, taken before any cancer treatment. The sequence came from a male donor at least 60 years old with stage III lung adenocarcinoma. This sequence joins TRBV29-1 and TRBJ2-1; no definite D call. The CDR3 bases are TGCAGCGTTGAAGATCCGTCCTCGAGCTCCTACAATGAGCAGTTCTTC. It translates to CSVEDPSSSSYNEQFF.